This T cell receptor (beta chain) is from a study of blood T cell repertoires in COVID-19. Study summary: T cells, B-cell-depleted T cells, or PBMCs provided the cDNA or gDNA that served as material.

Per germline, CDR1 SGHTS and CDR2 YDEGEE. The CDR3 consists of 15 residues. Between the trimmed V and J ends, which lost 1 base and 5 bases, there was a span of 12 bases. Some clones are missing from TCRdb's copy, which holds only in-frame ones; the method was immunoSEQ multiplex PCR. The sample lists about 200,000 clones, about 85% occurring once. The specimen sequenced was peripheral blood. This sequence joins TRBV5-8 and TRBJ1-4, with a weak D call TRBD1 (6 bases). The clonotype comes from a man aged 60 to 69 with COVID-19, enrolled during active disease. CDR3: CASSLSAGENEKLFF. The CDR3 DNA reads TGTGCCAGCAGCTTGTCGGCAGGGGAAAATGAAAAACTGTTTTTT. Together with reference TRBV5-8 and TRBJ1-4, the CDR3 gives the full variable domain: EAGVTQSPTHLIKTRGQQATLRCSPISGHTSVYWYQQALGLGLQFLLWYDEGEERNRGNFPPRFSGRQFPNYSSELNVNALELEDSALYLCASSLSAGENEKLFFGSGTQLSVL.